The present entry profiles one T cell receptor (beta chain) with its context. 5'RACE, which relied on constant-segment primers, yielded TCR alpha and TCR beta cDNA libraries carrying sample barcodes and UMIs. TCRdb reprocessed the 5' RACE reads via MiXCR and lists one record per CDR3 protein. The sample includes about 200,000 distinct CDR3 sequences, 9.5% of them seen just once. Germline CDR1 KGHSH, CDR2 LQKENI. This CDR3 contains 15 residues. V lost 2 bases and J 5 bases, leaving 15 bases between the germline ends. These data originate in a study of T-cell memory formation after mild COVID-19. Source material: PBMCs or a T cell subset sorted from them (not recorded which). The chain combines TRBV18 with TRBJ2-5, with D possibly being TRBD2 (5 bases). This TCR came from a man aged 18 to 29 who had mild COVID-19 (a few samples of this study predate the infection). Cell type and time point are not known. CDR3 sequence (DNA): TGTGCCAGCTCACCAGGAAACGGACCGGGGGAGACCCAGTACTTC. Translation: CASSPGNGPGETQYF.